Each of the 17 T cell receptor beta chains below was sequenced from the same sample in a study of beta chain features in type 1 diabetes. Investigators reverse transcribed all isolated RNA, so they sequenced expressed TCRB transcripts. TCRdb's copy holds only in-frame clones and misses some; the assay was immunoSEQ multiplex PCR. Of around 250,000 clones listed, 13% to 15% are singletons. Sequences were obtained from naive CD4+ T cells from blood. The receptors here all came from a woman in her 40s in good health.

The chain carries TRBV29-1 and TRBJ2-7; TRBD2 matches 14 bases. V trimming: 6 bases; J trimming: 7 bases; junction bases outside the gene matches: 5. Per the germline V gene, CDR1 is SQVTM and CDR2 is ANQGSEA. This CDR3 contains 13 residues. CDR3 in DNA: TGCAGCGTACCGACTAGCGGGGGGGGAGAGCAGTACTTC. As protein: CSVPTSGGGEQYF.

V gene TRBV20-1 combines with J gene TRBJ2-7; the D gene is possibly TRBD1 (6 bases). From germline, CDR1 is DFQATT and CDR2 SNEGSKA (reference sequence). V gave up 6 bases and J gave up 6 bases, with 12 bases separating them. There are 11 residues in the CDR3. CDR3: CSAVGQFEQYF. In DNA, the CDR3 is TGCAGTGCGGTAGGACAGTTCGAGCAGTACTTC.

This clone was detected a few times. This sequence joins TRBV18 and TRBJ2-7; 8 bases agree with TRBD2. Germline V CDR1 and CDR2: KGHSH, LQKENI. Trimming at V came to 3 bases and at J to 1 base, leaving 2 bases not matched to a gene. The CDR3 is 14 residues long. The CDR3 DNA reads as TGTGCCAGCTCACCCCGACTAGCGTCCTACGAGCAGTACTTC. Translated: CASSPRLASYEQYF.

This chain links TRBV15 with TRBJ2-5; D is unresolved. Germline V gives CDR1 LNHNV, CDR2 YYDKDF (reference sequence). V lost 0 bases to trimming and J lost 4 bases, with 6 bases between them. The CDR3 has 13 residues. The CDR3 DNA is TGTGCCACCAGCAGAGATCGGGTAGAGACCCAGTACTTC. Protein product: CATSRDRVETQYF.

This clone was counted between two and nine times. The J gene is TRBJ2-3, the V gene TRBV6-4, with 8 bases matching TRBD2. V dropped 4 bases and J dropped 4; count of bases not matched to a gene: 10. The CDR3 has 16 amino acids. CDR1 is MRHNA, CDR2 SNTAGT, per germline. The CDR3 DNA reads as TGTGCCAGCAGTGTCTTGCCCGGGGGGGCGGCAGATACGCAGTATTTT. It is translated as CASSVLPGGAADTQYF.

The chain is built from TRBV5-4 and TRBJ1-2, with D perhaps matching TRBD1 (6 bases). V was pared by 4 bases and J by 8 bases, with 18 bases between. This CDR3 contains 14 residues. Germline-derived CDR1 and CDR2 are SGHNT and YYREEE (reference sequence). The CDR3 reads CASSPDRTYVGYTF. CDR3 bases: TGTGCCAGCAGCCCCGACAGGACCTATGTCGGCTACACCTTC.

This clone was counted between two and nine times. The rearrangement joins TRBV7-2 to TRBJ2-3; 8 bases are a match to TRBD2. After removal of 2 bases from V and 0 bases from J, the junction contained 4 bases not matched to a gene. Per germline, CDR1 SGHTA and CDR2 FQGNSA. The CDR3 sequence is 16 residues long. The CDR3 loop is CASSLSGGGSTDTQYF. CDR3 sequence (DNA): TGTGCCAGCAGCTTATCTGGCGGGGGGAGCACAGATACGCAGTATTTT. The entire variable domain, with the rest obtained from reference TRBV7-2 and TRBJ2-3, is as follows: GAGVSQSPSNKVTEKGKDVELRCDPISGHTALYWYRQSLGQGLEFLIYFQGNSAPDKSGLPSDRFSAERTGGSVSTLTIQRTQQEDSAVYLCASSLSGGGSTDTQYFGPGTRLTVL.

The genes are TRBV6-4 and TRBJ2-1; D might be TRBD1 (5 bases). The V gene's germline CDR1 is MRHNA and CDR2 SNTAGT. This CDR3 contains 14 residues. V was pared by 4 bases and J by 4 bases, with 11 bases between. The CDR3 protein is CASSAGGAYNEQFF. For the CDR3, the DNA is TGTGCCAGCAGTGCGGGTGGGGCTTACAATGAGCAGTTCTTC.

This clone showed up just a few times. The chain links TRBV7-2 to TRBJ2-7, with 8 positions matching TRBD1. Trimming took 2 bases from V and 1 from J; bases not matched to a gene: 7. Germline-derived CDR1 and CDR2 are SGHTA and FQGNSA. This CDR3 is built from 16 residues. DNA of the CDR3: TGTGCCAGCAGCTTAACCTTACAGGGGGGTTCCTACGAGCAGTACTTC. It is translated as CASSLTLQGGSYEQYF.

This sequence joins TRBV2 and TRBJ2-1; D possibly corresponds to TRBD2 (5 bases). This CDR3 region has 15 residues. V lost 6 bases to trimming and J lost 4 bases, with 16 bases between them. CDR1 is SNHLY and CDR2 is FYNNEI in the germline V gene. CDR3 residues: CASSRTGRLYNEQFF. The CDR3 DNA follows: TGTGCCAGCAGCCGGACTGGCAGATTGTACAATGAGCAGTTCTTC.

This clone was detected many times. CDR3 bases: TGTGCCAGCAGCCCCGGACAGGGGATATACATTCAGTACTTC. Amino acid sequence: CASSPGQGIYIQYF. The chain employs TRBV11-2 and TRBJ2-4; TRBD1 aligns across 9 bases. V shed 5 bases, J shed 8 bases, and the junction held 7 bases outside the gene matches. The germline V gene has CDR1 SGHAT and CDR2 FQNNGV. The CDR3 totals 14 residues.

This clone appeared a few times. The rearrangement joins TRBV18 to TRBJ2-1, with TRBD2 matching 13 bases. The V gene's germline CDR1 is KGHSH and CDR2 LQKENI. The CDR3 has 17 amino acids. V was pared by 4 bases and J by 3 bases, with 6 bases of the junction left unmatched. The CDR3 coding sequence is TGTGCCAGCTCACGCCGGACTAGCGGGGGAAACTACAATGAGCAGTTCTTC. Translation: CASSRRTSGGNYNEQFF.

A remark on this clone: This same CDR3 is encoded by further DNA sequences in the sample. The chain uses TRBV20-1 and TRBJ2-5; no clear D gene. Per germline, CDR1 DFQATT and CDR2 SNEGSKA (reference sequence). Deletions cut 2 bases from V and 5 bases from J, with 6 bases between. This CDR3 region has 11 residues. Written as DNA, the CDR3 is TGCAGTGCTAGACTCTTGGAGACCCAGTACTTC. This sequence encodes CSARLLETQYF.

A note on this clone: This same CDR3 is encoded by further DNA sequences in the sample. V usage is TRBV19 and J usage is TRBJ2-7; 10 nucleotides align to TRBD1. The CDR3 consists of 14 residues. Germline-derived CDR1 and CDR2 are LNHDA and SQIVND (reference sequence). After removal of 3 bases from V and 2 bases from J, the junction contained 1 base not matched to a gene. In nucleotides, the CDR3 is TGTGCCAGTAGTATTGGACAGGGGGCCTACGAGCAGTACTTC. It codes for CASSIGQGAYEQYF.

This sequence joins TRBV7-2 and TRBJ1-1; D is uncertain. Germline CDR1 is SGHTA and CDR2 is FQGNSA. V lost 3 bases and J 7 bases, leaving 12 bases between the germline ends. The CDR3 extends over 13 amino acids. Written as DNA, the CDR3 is TGTGCCAGCAGCTTCCGGGCAGGACTTGAAGCTTTCTTT. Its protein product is CASSFRAGLEAFF.

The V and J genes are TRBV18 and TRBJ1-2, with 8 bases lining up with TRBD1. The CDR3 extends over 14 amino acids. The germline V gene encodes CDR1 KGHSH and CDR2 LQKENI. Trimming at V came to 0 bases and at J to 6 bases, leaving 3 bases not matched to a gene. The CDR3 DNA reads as TGTGCCAGCTCACCACCTACAGGGGGGAATGGCTACACCTTC. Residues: CASSPPTGGNGYTF.

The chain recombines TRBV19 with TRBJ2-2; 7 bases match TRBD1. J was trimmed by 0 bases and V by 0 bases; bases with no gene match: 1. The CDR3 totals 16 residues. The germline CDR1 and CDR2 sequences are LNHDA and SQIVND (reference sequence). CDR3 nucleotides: TGTGCCAGTAGTATAGAAGGGACAGCGAACACCGGGGAGCTGTTTTTT. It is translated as CASSIEGTANTGELFF.